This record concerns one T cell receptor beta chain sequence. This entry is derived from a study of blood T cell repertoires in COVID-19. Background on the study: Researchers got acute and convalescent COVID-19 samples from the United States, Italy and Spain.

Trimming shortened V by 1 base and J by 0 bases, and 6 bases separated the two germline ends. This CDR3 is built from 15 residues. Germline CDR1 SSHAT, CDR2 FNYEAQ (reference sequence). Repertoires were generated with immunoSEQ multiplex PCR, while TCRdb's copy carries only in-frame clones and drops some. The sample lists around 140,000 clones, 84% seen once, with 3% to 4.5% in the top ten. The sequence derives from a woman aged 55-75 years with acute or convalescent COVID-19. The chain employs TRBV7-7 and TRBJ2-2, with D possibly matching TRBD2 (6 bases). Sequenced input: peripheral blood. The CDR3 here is CASSLVAANTGELFF. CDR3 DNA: TGTGCCAGCAGCTTAGTAGCGGCGAACACCGGGGAGCTGTTTTTT.